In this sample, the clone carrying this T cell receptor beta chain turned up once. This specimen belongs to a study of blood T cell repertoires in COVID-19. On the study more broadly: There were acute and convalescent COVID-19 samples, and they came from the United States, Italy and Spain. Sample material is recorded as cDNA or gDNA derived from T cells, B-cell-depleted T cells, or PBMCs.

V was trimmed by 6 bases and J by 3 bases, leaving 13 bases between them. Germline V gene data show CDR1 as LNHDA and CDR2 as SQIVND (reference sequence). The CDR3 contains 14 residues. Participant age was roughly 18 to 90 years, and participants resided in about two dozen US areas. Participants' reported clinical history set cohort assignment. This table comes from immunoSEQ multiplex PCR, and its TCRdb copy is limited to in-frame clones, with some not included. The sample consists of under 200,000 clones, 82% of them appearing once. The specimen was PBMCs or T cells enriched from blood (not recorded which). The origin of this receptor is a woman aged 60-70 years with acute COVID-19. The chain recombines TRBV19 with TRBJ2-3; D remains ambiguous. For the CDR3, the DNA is TGTGCCAGTAGGGAGACTTTCTCTACAGATACGCAGTATTTT. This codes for CASRETFSTDTQYF.